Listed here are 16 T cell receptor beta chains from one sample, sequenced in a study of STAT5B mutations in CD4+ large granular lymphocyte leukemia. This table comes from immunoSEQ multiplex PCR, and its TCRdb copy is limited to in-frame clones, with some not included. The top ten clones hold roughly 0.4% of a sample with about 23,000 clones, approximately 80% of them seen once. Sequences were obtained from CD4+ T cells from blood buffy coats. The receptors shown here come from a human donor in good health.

CDR3 nucleotides: TGCGCCAGCAGCTTGCGTGGGGGCAGGGAGGCCGGGGAGCTGTTTTTT. Protein: CASSLRGGREAGELFF. The V gene is TRBV5-1, the J gene TRBJ2-2; D is possibly TRBD1 or TRBD2 (6 bases each). The germline CDR1 and CDR2 sequences are SGHRS and YFSETQ. The CDR3 is made up of 16 amino acids. Trimming pared 1 base from V and 6 bases from J, leaving 16 bases between.

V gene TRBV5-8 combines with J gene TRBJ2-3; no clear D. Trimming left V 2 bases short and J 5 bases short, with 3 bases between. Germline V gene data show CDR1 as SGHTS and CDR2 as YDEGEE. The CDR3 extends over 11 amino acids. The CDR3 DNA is TGTGCCAGCAGCTTCCAAGATACGCAGTATTTT. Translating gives CASSFQDTQYF. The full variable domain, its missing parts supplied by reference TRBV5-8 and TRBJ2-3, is EAGVTQSPTHLIKTRGQQATLRCSPISGHTSVYWYQQALGLGLQFLLWYDEGEERNRGNFPPRFSGRQFPNYSSELNVNALELEDSALYLCASSFQDTQYFGPGTRLTVL.

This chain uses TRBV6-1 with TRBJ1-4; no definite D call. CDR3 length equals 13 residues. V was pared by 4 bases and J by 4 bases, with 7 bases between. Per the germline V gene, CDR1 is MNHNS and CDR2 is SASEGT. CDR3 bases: TGTGCCAGCAGTGCGACCTTTAATGAAAAACTGTTTTTT. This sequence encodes CASSATFNEKLFF.

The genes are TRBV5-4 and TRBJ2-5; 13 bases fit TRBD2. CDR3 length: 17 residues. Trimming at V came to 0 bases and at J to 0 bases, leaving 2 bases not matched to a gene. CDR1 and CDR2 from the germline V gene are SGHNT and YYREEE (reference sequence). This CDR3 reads CASSLGLAGGHQETQYF. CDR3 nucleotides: TGTGCCAGCAGCTTGGGACTAGCGGGAGGCCACCAAGAGACCCAGTACTTC.

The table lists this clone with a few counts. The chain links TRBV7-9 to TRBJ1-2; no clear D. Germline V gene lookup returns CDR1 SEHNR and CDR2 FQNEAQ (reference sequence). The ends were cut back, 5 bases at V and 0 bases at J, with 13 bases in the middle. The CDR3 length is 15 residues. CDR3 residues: CASSPGREPNYGYTF. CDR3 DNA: TGTGCCAGCAGCCCGGGGAGGGAGCCTAACTATGGCTACACCTTC. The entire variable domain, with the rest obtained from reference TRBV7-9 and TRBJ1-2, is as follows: DTGVSQNPRHKITKRGQNVTFRCDPISEHNRLYWYRQTLGQGPEFLTYFQNEAQLEKSRLLSDRFSAERPKGSFSTLEIQRTEQGDSAMYLCASSPGREPNYGYTFGSGTRLTVV.

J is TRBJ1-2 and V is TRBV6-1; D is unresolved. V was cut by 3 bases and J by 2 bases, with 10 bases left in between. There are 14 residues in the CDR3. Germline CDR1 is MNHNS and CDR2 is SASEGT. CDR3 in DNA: TGTGCCAGCAGTGAGTCAGTAGCGAACTATGGCTACACCTTC. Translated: CASSESVANYGYTF.

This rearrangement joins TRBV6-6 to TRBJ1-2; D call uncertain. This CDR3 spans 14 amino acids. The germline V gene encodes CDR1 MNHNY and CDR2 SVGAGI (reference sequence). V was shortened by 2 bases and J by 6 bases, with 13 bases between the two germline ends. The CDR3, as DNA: TGTGCCAGCAGTTACCTAACTAACGGCGATGGCTACACCTTC. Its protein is CASSYLTNGDGYTF.

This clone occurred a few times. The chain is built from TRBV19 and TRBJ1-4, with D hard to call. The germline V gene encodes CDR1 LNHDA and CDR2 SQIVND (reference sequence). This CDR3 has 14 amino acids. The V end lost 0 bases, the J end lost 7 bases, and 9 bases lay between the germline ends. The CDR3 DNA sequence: TGTGCCAGTAGTATAGATCGGGATTTTGAAAAACTGTTTTTT. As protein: CASSIDRDFEKLFF.

Written as DNA, the CDR3 is TGTGCCAGCAGCTTAGACGGCAGTCTTCGTGAGCAGTTCTTC. It specifies CASSLDGSLREQFF. The rearrangement joins TRBV7-9 to TRBJ2-1; D gene uncertain. Deletions cut 1 base from V and 9 bases from J, with 13 bases between. The CDR3 loop spans 14 amino acids. In germline, CDR1 is SEHNR, CDR2 FQNEAQ (reference sequence).

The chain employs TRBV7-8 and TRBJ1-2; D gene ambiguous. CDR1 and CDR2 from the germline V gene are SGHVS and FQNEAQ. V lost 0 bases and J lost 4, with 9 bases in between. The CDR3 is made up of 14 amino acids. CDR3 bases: TGTGCCAGCAGCTTAGCTACGGATTTCTATGGCTACACCTTC. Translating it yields CASSLATDFYGYTF.

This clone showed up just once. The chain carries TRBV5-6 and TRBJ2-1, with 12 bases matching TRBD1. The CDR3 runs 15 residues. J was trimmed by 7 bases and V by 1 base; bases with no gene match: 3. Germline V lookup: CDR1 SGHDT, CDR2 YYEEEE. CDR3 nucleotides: TGTGCCAGCAGCTTGATGGGACAGGGGGCTAATGAGCAGTTCTTC. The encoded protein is CASSLMGQGANEQFF. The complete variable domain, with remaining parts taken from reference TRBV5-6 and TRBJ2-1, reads DAGVTQSPTHLIKTRGQQVTLRCSPKSGHDTVSWYQQALGQGPQFIFQYYEEEERQRGNFPDRFSGHQFPNYSSELNVNALLLGDSALYLCASSLMGQGANEQFFGPGTRLTVL.

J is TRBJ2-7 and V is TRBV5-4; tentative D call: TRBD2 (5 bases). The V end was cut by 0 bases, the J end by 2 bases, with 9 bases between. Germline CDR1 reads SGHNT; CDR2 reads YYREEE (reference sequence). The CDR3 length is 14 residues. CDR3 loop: CASSLAGTPYEQYF. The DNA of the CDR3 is TGTGCCAGCAGCTTGGCGGGAACCCCCTACGAGCAGTACTTC. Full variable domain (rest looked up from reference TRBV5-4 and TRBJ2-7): ETGVTQSPTHLIKTRGQQVTLRCSSQSGHNTVSWYQQALGQGPQFIFQYYREEENGRGNFPPRFSGLQFPNYSSELNVNALELDDSALYLCASSLAGTPYEQYFGPGTRLTVT.

The CDR3 bases are TGTGCCAGCAGCCCGGACAGTACTGGCTACACCTTC. Translated: CASSPDSTGYTF. The rearrangement uses TRBV6-5 and TRBJ1-2, with D perhaps TRBD1 (6 bases). The V and J ends lost 6 bases and 7 bases respectively, with 12 bases between them. This CDR3 contains 12 residues. Per germline, CDR1 MNHEY and CDR2 SVGAGI.

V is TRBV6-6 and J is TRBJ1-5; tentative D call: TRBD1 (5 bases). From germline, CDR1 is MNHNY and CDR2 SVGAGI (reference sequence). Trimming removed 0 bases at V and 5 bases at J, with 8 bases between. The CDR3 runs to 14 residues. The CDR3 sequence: CASSYSRGHQPQHF. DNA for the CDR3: TGTGCCAGCAGTTACTCGAGGGGACATCAGCCCCAGCATTTT.

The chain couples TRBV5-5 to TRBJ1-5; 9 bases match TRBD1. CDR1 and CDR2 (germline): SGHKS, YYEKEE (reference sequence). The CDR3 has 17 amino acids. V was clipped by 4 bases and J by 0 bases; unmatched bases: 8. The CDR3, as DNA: TGTGCCAGCAGCGCCGGGACAGGGTCATATAGCAATCAGCCCCAGCATTTT. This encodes CASSAGTGSYSNQPQHF.

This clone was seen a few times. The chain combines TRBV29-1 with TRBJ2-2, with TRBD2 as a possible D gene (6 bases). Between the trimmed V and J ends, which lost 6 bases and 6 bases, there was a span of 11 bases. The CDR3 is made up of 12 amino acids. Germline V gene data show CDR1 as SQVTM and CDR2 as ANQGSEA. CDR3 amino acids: CSVDGLSGELFF. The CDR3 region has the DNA TGCAGCGTAGATGGACTATCCGGGGAGCTGTTTTTT.